This T cell receptor beta chain was recovered during a study of T cell responses to AZD1222 COVID-19 vaccine. Points from the study as a whole: Per reports, nearly half of all spike-specific TCRs target regions that are unmutated in variants. The peak T cell response came first, and repertoires were sampled only after it. White British ancestry dominated among donors, who included more females, and clonal diversity was possibly underestimated.

TCRdb's copy holds only in-frame clones and misses some; the assay was immunoSEQ multiplex PCR. The data show 150,000 to 190,000 clones, 85% to 95% seen once. Pooling was applied to second doses at about 4 or about 12 weeks. With respect to this clone: Its antigen is as yet unknown.

Germline V gene data show CDR1 as MNHEY and CDR2 as SMNVEV (reference sequence). CDR3 size: 14 residues. V was pared by 5 bases and J by 3 bases, with 14 bases between. The clonotype originates from an adult who received the AZD1222 COVID-19 vaccine. The V and J genes are TRBV27 and TRBJ2-7, with D perhaps given as TRBD1 or TRBD2 (7 bases each). Sequenced here: peripheral blood, sampled 28 days after the second AZD1222 dose. In DNA, the CDR3 is TGTGCCAGCAGTGGGGGGGACAGTTTCTACGAGCAGTACTTC. This sequence encodes CASSGGDSFYEQYF.